One sample yielded the 5 T cell receptor beta chains listed below, sequenced in a study of blood T cell repertoires in COVID-19. Using immunoSEQ multiplex PCR, the repertoire was profiled, and TCRdb retains in-frame clones only, with some absent. The profile covers 250,000 to 350,000 clones, with roughly 88% appearing a single time and approximately 4% taken by the ten largest. Sequenced input: peripheral blood. Every receptor here comes from a woman between 50 and 59 years old with active or convalescent COVID-19.

CDR3 sequence: CASSLSWGLDEQFF. CDR3 DNA sequence: TGTGCCAGCAGCTTAAGTTGGGGGCTAGATGAGCAGTTCTTC. The V and J genes are TRBV7-3 and TRBJ2-1; TRBD1 is a possible D gene (6 bases). This CDR3 contains 14 residues. Trimming left V 1 base short and J 8 bases short, with 12 bases between. Germline CDR1 SGHTA, CDR2 FQGTGA.

This sequence joins TRBV11-2 and TRBJ2-7; D is uncertain. The CDR3 is 13 residues long. The V and J ends lost 3 bases and 5 bases respectively, with 11 bases between them. The germline V gene encodes CDR1 SGHAT and CDR2 FQNNGV. The CDR3 sequence is CASSFRSVDEQYF. The CDR3 DNA sequence: TGTGCCAGCAGCTTCAGGTCGGTAGACGAGCAGTACTTC. Supplemented by reference TRBV11-2 and TRBJ2-7, the full variable domain reads EAGVAQSPRYKIIEKRQSVAFWCNPISGHATLYWYQQILGQGPKLLIQFQNNGVVDDSQLPKDRFSAERLKGVDSTLKIQPAKLEDSAVYLCASSFRSVDEQYFGPGTRLTVT.

The sample holds a few counts of this clone. The chain links TRBV5-1 to TRBJ2-1; 13 bases align to TRBD2. Germline loops: CDR1 SGHRS, CDR2 YFSETQ. V lost 4 bases, J lost 4 bases, and 8 bases stayed unmatched. This CDR3 is built from 17 residues. The CDR3 here is CASSRGTSGIGYNEQFF. CDR3 in DNA: TGCGCCAGCAGCCGAGGGACTAGCGGGATAGGTTACAATGAGCAGTTCTTC.

This clone appeared a single time. V and J are TRBV7-2 and TRBJ2-7; 7 bases are a match to TRBD1. From germline, CDR1 is SGHTA and CDR2 FQGNSA. V shed 2 bases and J 3 bases; nucleotides not matched to a gene: 7. This CDR3 contains 15 residues. The CDR3 loop is CASSLTGTDFYEQYF. CDR3 in DNA: TGTGCCAGCAGCTTAACCGGGACAGATTTCTACGAGCAGTACTTC.

The sample holds a few counts of this clone. The chain recombines TRBV27 with TRBJ2-2, with 10 bases identical to TRBD1. Germline CDR1 is MNHEY and CDR2 is SMNVEV (reference sequence). The CDR3 consists of 17 residues. The J segment lost 4 bases and the V segment lost 5 bases, leaving 10 bases of the junction unmatched. CDR3 in amino acids: CASSPRVGTGATGELFF. CDR3 nucleotide sequence: TGTGCCAGCAGTCCCCGTGTGGGGACAGGGGCCACCGGGGAGCTGTTTTTT.